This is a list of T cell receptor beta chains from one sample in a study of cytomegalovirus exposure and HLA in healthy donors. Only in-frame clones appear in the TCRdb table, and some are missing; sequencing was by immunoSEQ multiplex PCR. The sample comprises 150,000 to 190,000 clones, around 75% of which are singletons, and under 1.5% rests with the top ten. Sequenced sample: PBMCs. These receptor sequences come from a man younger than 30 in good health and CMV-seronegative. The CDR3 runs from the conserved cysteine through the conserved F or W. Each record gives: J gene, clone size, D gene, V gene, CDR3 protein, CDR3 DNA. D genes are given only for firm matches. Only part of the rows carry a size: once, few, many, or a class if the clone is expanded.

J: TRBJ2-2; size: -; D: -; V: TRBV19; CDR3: CASSSPWDTNTGELFF; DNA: TGTGCCAGTAGTAGCCCGTGGGACACTAACACCGGGGAGCTGTTTTTT
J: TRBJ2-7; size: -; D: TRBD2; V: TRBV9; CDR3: CASSLGTSGYEQYF; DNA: TGTGCCAGCAGCCTAGGGACTAGCGGTTACGAGCAGTACTTC
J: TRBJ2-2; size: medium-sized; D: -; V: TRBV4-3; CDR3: CASSPTRGFSGELFF; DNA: TGCGCCAGCAGCCCCACCCGAGGTTTCTCCGGGGAGCTGTTTTTT
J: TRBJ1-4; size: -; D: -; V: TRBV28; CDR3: CASEQGGEKLFF; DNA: TGTGCCAGCGAGCAGGGTGGTGAAAAACTGTTTTTT
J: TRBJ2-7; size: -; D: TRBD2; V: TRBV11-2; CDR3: CASSLGWESSGSYEQYF; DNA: TGTGCCAGCAGCTTAGGGTGGGAGTCTAGCGGGAGTTACGAGCAGTACTTC
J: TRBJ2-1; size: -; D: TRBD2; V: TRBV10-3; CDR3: CAALTSGTSEQFF; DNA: TGTGCCGCCCTGACTAGCGGGACAAGTGAGCAGTTCTTC
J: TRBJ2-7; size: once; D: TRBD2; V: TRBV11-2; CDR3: CASSLRSSGGSYEQYF; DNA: TGTGCCAGCAGCTTAAGAAGTAGCGGGGGCTCCTACGAGCAGTACTTC
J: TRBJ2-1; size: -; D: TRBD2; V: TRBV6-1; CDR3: CASSAGGPYNEQFF; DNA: TGTGCCAGCAGTGCGGGAGGGCCCTACAATGAGCAGTTCTTC
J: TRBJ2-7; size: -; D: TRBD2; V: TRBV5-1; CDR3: CASSLRGSGMLNSYEQYF; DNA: TGCGCCAGCAGCTTGCGGGGTAGCGGGATGTTAAACTCCTACGAGCAGTACTTC
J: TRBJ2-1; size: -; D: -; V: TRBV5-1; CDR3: CASSLEGSRSYNEQFF; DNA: TGCGCCAGCAGCTTGGAAGGGAGCCGCTCCTACAATGAGCAGTTCTTC
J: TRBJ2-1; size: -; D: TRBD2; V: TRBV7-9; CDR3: CASSRTSGNFDEQFF; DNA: TGTGCCAGCAGCCGGACTAGCGGGAATTTCGATGAGCAGTTCTTC
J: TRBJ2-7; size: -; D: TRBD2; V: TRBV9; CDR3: CASSASTSGSYHEQYF; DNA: TGTGCCAGCAGCGCCTCGACTAGCGGGAGCTACCACGAGCAGTACTTC
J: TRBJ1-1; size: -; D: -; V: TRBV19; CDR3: CASQYSVGGDTEAFF; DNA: TGTGCCAGCCAGTACAGCGTCGGGGGTGACACTGAAGCTTTCTTT
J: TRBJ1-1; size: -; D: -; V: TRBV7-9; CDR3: CASSLGRETEAFF; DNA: TGTGCCAGCAGCTTGGGCAGGGAAACTGAAGCTTTCTTT
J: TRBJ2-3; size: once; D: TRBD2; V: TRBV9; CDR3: CASSASGRLDTQYF; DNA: TGTGCCAGCAGCGCTAGCGGGAGGCTGGATACGCAGTATTTT
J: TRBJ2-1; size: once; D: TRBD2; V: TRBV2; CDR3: CASSDAGLAGHEQFF; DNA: TGTGCCAGCAGTGATGCGGGACTAGCGGGCCATGAGCAGTTCTTC
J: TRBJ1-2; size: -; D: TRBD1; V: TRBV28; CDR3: CASSFHPWDRNYGYTF; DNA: TGTGCCAGCAGTTTCCACCCTTGGGACAGGAACTATGGCTACACCTTC